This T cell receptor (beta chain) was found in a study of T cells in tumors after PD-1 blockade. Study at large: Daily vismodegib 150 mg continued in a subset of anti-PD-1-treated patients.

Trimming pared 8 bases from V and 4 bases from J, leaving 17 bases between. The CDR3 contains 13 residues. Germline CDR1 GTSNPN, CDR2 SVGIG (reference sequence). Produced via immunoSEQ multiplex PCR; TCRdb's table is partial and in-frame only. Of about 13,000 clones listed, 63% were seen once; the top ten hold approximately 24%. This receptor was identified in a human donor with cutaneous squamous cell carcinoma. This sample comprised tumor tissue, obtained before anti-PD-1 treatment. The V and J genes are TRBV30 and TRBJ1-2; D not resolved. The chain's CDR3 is CATTVHKTYGYTF. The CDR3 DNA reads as TGTGCCACCACCGTCCATAAGACCTATGGCTACACCTTC.